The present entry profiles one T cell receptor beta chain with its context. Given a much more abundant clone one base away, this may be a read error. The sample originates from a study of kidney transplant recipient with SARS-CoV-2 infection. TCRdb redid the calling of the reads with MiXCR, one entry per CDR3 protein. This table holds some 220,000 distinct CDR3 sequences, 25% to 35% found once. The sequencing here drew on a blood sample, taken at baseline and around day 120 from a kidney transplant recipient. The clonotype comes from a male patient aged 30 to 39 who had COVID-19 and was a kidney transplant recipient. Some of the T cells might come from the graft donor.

CDR3 amino acids: CAGSIGLTNTGELFF. The CDR3 DNA reads TGTGCCGGCAGCATCGGACTTACTAACACCGGGGAGCTGTTTTTT. The chain recombines TRBV13 with TRBJ2-2; maybe TRBD2 (5 bases). Germline CDR1 PRHDT, CDR2 FYEKMQ (reference sequence). This CDR3 is 15 amino acids long.